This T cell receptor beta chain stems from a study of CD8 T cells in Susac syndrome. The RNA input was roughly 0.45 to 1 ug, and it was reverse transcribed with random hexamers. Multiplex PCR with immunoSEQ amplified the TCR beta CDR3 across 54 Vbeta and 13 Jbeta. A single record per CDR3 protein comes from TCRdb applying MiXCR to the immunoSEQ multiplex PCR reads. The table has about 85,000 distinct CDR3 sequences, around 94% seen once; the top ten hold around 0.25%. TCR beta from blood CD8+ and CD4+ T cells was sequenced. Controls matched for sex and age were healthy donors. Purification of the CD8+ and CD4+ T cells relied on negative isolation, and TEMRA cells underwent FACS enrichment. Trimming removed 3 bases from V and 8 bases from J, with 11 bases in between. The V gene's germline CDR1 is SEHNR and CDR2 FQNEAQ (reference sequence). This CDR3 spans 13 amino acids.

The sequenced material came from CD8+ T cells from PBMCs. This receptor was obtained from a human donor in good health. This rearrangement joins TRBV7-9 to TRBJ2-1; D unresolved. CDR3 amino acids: CASSFNIVDEQFF. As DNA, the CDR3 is TGTGCCAGCAGCTTCAATATTGTGGATGAGCAGTTCTTC.